This T cell receptor (beta chain) was sequenced during a study of shared clonotypes between healthy human individuals (dated by TCRdb to about 2020). Looking at the study overall: The cohort included a few men and two women between 18 and 49 years of age. Different laboratories and diverse techniques were used to prepare libraries and sequence TCR repertoires, to increase sequencing depth and limit assay-specific biases. For each donor, CD4 naive and CD4 memory were each run on three plates, CD8 naive on two plates, and CD8 memory on one plate. To estimate repertoire size and how much clonotypes are shared between individuals, the study performed deep sequencing of blood TCR repertoires from a handful of healthy adults. Per donor, leukapheresis produced somewhere between about 0.85 and 10 billion PBMCs. Overall study results and their limits: The genetic and exposure-history diversity represented was limited by the small number of donors. Based on pairwise subsampling, the degree of clonotype sharing among donors was expected to be affected by sequencing depth. Higher generation probabilities were observed for clonotypes shared by all four sorted-subset donors than for non-shared clonotypes. Naive subsets generally had larger estimated clonotype richness than memory subsets did. Rarefaction of sorted-subset datasets indicated incomplete sequencing despite the large sequencing depth. Sampling was limited to blood, and TCR repertoires in tissue likely differ from TCR repertoires in blood. Roughly 5.2% of naive CD4, 3.5% of naive CD8, 2.3% of memory CD4, and approximately 0.39% of memory CD8 clonotypes were shared across a few donors.

Using the deep immunoSEQ assay, TCR CDR3 regions were amplified from genomic DNA by multiplex PCR. For each cell subset, the extracted genomic DNA was distributed evenly across all wells of several immunoSEQ 96-well plates, and each plate served as one replicate. For sorted subsets, each replicate PCR was loaded with approximately 200 ng genomic DNA, equivalent to approximately 33,000 T cell genomes. Purified libraries were measured with a Qubit 3.0 fluorometer, size-checked on a Bioanalyzer 2100, and measured again with the KAPA Library Quantification kit. Each immunoSEQ 96-well plate was sequenced on its own single-read 150-cycle Illumina NextSeq 550 flow cell. Under the source paper's analysis protocol: The immunoSEQ output contained only junctional sequences without quality scores, so filtering could not match that applied to full-length reads. Sequences were annotated with PyIR, a Python wrapper for IgBLAST v1.9, using IMGT germline references to assign V/J genes and CDR3. Reads with weak V/J assignments (E-value above 1e-6), missing CDR3, stop codons, out-of-frame junctions, or ambiguous translated residues were removed. V3J clonotypes were defined as sequences sharing an identical inferred V gene, J gene, and CDR3 amino acid sequence. Percentage overlap between repertoires was calculated by dividing the number of shared unique clonotypes by the size of the smaller repertoire. Three approaches were used to assess repertoire richness: RTK rarefaction, the Chao1 estimator, and Recon v2.1 estimates of unobserved clonotypes. OLGA was used to compute generation probabilities for all TCRbeta clonotypes that the gDNA method yielded from a few donors. TCRdb limited this immuneACCESS table to in-frame rearrangements with V and J called. A share of clones is missing; checked studies link under half to unresolved V genes, and the rest is unexplained. V and J calls and clone size are given by that table; D and trimming were obtained from the DNA. Recorded for this sample are about 2,100,000 clones; 90% to 95% of them occurred a single time. The top ten clonotypes cover under 2% of the sample.

CD8 naive samples were CD45RO-negative cells positively selected for CCR7, giving a CD45RA+CCR7+ population that excluded TemRA cells. Healthy HIV-negative adults with no recently reported acute infections or vaccinations were included as donors. Every donor was a Caucasian adult residing in Nashville, Tennessee, USA. Blood was collected by leukapheresis, and PBMCs were isolated by Ficoll-Histopaque density gradient centrifugation and then cryopreserved in liquid nitrogen vapor phase. Analytical flow cytometry was used to check the purity and quantity of every magnetically sorted T cell population. Each sorted fraction had its genomic DNA isolated and then quantified by UV absorbance on a Nanodrop 2000c. V trim: 5 bases; J trim: 8 bases; unmatched bases: 13. The cysteine opens and the phenylalanine closes a CDR3 of 17 amino acids. The read is trimmed to its CDR3 DNA, 51 bases read in frame from base 1. The germline V gene provides CDR1 MDHEN and CDR2 SYDVKM.

In regard to this clone: It has no known antigen specificity. No base quality values were provided; no much bigger clone lies one nucleotide off.

This TCR was recovered from a young man in good health. Some clones in this sample may be carry-over from other donors' samples. The specimen sequenced was naive CD8+ T cells from PBMCs. Per the publication, the cell subset or site label means: CD45RA+CCR7+. The sequence is built from TRBV28 and TRBJ2-1; the central 12 bases match TRBD2. CDR3 loop: CASSALMTSGSWDEQFF. At the DNA level, the sequence is TGTGCCAGCAGTGCCCTTATGACTAGCGGGAGTTGGGATGAGCAGTTCTTC. This CDR3, with the reference TRBV28 and TRBJ2-1 proteins standing in past its ends, gives the full variable domain DVKVTQSSRYLVKRTGEKVFLECVQDMDHENMFWYRQDPGLGLRLIYFSYDVKMKEKGDIPEGYSVSREKKERFSLILESASTNQTSMYLCASSALMTSGSWDEQFFGPGTRLTVL.